The rows below give T cell receptor beta chains drawn from one sample of a study of cytomegalovirus exposure and HLA in healthy donors. Repertoires were generated with immunoSEQ multiplex PCR, while TCRdb's copy carries only in-frame clones and drops some. This table has 50,000 to 75,000 clones, about 80% appearing once. Sequencing was performed on PBMCs. These receptors all come from a woman in her thirties or forties in good health and CMV-seronegative. The CDR3 runs from the conserved cysteine through the conserved F or W. A D gene is named only where the DNA matches it firmly. The listing skips clone size in some rows; elsewhere it reads once, few, many or a size class.

TRBD1 - TRBJ2-3 TRBV10-3 TGTGCCGTACAGGGGGCGGTTAGCACAGATACGCAGTATTTT CAVQGAVSTDTQYF
- few TRBJ1-1 TRBV5-1 TGCGCCAGCAGCTTGGGCGGGACGCAGAACACTGAAGCTTTCTTT CASSLGGTQNTEAFF
TRBD1 - TRBJ1-5 TRBV28 TGTGCCAGCAGTTTAAACAGGGGGGGCAATCAGCCCCAGCATTTT CASSLNRGGNQPQHF
TRBD1 - TRBJ1-1 TRBV28 TGTGCCAGCAGGGTTTTGACTACAGGGGGGAACACTGAAGCTTTCTTT CASRVLTTGGNTEAFF
- - TRBJ2-2 TRBV10-3 TGTGCCATCAGTGACCAGGGTGACGGGGAGCTGTTTTTT CAISDQGDGELFF
- once TRBJ2-2 TRBV28 TGTGCCAGCAGTTTGGAGGGAGTCAGCGGGGAGCTGTTTTTT CASSLEGVSGELFF
- - TRBJ1-3 TRBV19 TGTGCCAGTAGTATAGCGGGACTCTTCTCTGGAAACACCATATATTTT CASSIAGLFSGNTIYF
- - TRBJ2-7 TRBV5-1 TGCGCCAGCAGCTTGACGCAGGGTTTTGAGCAGTACTTC CASSLTQGFEQYF
TRBD2 - TRBJ2-2 TRBV5-1 TGCGCCAGCAGCTTGGATCCTAGCGGGAGGGTCGCCACCGGGGAGCTGTTTTTT CASSLDPSGRVATGELFF
TRBD1 - TRBJ1-1 TRBV5-4 TGTGCCAGCAGAAAGGACAGGGCGTTCACTGAAGCTTTCTTT CASRKDRAFTEAFF
TRBD2 - TRBJ2-1 TRBV7-9 TGTGCCAGCAGCACCGGACTAGCGGGAAGTGTGCAGTTCTTC CASSTGLAGSVQFF
- - TRBJ1-2 TRBV14 TGTGCCAGCAGCCAAGTTCCAACCAACAGGGTGGTAAACTATGGCTACACCTTC CASSQVPTNRVVNYGYTF
- - TRBJ1-4 TRBV18 TGTGCCAGCTCACCTCTACAAGGGGTTACTAATGAAAAACTGTTTTTT CASSPLQGVTNEKLFF
- - TRBJ1-2 TRBV4-1 TGCGCCAGCAGCCAAGGGAGGGGCGGCCTGAGGGGCTACACCTTC CASSQGRGGLRGYTF
TRBD1 - TRBJ1-4 TRBV28 TGTGCCAGCAGGGGGGACGGACAGGGAGGCGAAAAACTGTTTTTT CASRGDGQGGEKLFF
TRBD1 - TRBJ1-4 TRBV29-1 TGCAGCGTTAATTGGGCGGGACAGCCTAATGAAAAACTGTTTTTT CSVNWAGQPNEKLFF
- - TRBJ1-1 TRBV28 TGTGCCAGCAGTCTGGGAACAGGGTTTGAAGCTTTCTTT CASSLGTGFEAFF
- - TRBJ2-1 TRBV4-1 TGCGCCAGCAGCTATCGAGGTAGCACCTACAATGAGCAGTTCTTC CASSYRGSTYNEQFF
TRBD2 - TRBJ2-3 TRBV11-2 TGTGCCAGCAGCGGACAGACTAGCGGCACAGATACGCAGTATTTT CASSGQTSGTDTQYF
TRBD1 few TRBJ1-1 TRBV5-4 TGTGCCAGCAGCTCTCGGGACAGGGAAACGGGCACTGAAGCTTTCTTT CASSSRDRETGTEAFF
- - TRBJ1-4 TRBV5-1 TGCGCCAGCAGCTTGGGGGCAGGATATGAAAAACTGTTTTTT CASSLGAGYEKLFF
- - TRBJ1-4 TRBV28 TGTGCCAGCAGCAGGGACATAACTAATGAAAAACTGTTTTTT CASSRDITNEKLFF
- - TRBJ2-7 TRBV27 TGTGCCAGCAGTTTTGATCCGAGGCGGTCCTACGAGCAGTACTTC CASSFDPRRSYEQYF
TRBD1 - TRBJ1-1 TRBV27 TGTGCCAGCAGGGAAGGACAGGGCACTGAAGCTTTCTTT CASREGQGTEAFF
TRBD2 - TRBJ2-3 TRBV2 TGTGCCAGCAGTGAGGGGACTAGCAGCCGCACAGATACGCAGTATTTT CASSEGTSSRTDTQYF
TRBD2 - TRBJ2-1 TRBV5-1 TGCGCCAGTCACGTAGCGGGAGGGCCATACAATGAGCAGTTCTTC CASHVAGGPYNEQFF
- once TRBJ1-1 TRBV5-4 TGTGCCAGCAGCGGCTCCGGGGTCCGCGCTTTCTTT CASSGSGVRAFF
TRBD1 - TRBJ2-2 TRBV28 TGTGCCAGCAGTTTCGATGGGACAGGGTACACCGGGGAGCTGTTTTTT CASSFDGTGYTGELFF
TRBD1 few TRBJ1-1 TRBV4-1 TGCGCCAGCAGCCAAGCCGGGACAGGGGATACTGAAGCTTTCTTT CASSQAGTGDTEAFF